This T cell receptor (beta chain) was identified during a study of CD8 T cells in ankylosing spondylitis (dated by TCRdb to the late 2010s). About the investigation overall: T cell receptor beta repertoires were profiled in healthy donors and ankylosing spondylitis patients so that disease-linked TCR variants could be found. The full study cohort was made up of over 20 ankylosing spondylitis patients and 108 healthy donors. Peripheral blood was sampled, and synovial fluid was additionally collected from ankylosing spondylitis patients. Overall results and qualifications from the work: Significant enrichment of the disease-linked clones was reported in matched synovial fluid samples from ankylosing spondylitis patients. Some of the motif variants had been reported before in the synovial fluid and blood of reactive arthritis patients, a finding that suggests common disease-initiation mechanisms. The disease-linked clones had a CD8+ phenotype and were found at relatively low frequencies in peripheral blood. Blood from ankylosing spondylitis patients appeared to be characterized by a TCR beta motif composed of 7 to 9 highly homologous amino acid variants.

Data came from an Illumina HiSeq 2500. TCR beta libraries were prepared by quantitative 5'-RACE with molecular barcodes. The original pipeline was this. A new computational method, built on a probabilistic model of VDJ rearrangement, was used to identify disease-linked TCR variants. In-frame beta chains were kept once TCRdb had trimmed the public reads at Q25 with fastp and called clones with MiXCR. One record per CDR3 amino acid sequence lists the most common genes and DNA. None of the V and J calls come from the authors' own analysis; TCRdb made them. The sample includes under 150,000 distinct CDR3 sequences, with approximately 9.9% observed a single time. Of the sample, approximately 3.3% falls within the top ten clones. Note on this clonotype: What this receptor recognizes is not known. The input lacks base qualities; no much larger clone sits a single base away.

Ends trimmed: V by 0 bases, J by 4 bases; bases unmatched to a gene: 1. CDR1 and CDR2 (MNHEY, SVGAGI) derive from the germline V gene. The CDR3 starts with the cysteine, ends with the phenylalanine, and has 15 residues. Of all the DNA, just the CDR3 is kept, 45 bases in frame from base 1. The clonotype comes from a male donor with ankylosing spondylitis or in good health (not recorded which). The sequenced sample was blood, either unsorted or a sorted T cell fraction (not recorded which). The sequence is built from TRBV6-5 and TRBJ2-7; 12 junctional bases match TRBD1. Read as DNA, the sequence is TGTGCCAGCAGTTACTCGGGACAGGGGGCGTACGAGCAGTACTTC. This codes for CASSYSGQGAYEQYF.